This passage covers 19 T cell receptor beta chains from one sample sequenced in a study of blood T cell repertoires in COVID-19. Generated by immunoSEQ multiplex PCR, the TCRdb table keeps only in-frame clones and is missing some. This table holds 130,000 or so clones, approximately 68% found once. Sequenced material: peripheral blood. These receptors came from a woman between 65 and 79 years old with acute or convalescent COVID-19.

V gene TRBV9 combines with J gene TRBJ1-6, with 11 nucleotides matching TRBD1. The ends lost 4 bases at V and 14 bases at J; junction bases unmatched: 8. The CDR3 has 14 residues. CDR1 and CDR2 (germline): SGDLS, YYNGEE. CDR3 amino acids: CASSPGQGASALHF. CDR3 DNA sequence: TGTGCCAGCAGCCCCGGACAGGGGGCCTCGGCCCTCCACTTT.

This chain's CDR3 is CASSEERDTEAFF. In nucleotides, the CDR3 is TGTGCCAGCAGTGAAGAACGGGATACTGAAGCTTTCTTT. The rearrangement uses TRBV2 and TRBJ1-1; no reliable D call. V dropped 1 base and J dropped 5 bases, with 8 bases sitting between them. CDR1 SNHLY and CDR2 FYNNEI come from the germline V gene. This CDR3 region has 13 residues.

In its sample, this clone was seen a few times. The chain carries TRBV27 and TRBJ2-1, with D uncertain. Per the germline V gene, CDR1 is MNHEY and CDR2 is SMNVEV (reference sequence). With 10 bases removed from V and 0 bases from J, the gap between germline ends came to 16 bases. The CDR3 loop spans 15 amino acids. DNA for the CDR3: TGTGCCACCCGAATAGGCGGTAGCTCCTACAATGAGCAGTTCTTC. Its protein product is CATRIGGSSYNEQFF.

The rearrangement uses TRBV18 and TRBJ2-5, with TRBD2 matching 10 bases. V lost 6 bases and J lost 5; bases outside the gene matches: 6. The germline CDR1 and CDR2 sequences are KGHSH and LQKENI. The CDR3 covers 14 residues. CDR3 region: CASSRSGRDETQYF. The CDR3 coding sequence is TGTGCCAGCTCTCGAAGCGGGAGGGATGAGACCCAGTACTTC.

This clone was counted a few times. The genes are TRBV20-1 and TRBJ2-7; TRBD1 is a possible D gene (5 bases). The V gene lost 3 bases and the J gene lost 2 bases, with 11 bases spanning the gap. The CDR3 is made up of 13 amino acids. The germline V gene encodes CDR1 DFQATT and CDR2 SNEGSKA (reference sequence). CDR3 in amino acids: CSASWQGPYEQYF. CDR3 coding DNA: TGCAGTGCTAGTTGGCAGGGCCCCTACGAGCAGTACTTC.

The chain has TRBV30 and TRBJ1-6; TRBD1 matches at 7 bases. The germline CDR1 and CDR2 sequences are GTSNPN and SVGIG (reference sequence). The CDR3 has 13 residues. V gave up 5 bases and J gave up 7 bases; unmatched junction bases: 5. CDR3 amino acids: CAWARTGNSPLHF. The CDR3 DNA is TGTGCCTGGGCCAGGACAGGAAATTCACCCCTCCACTTT.

The rearrangement links TRBV5-6 to TRBJ1-6, with 9 bases matching TRBD1. The CDR3 is 15 amino acids. The germline V gene has CDR1 SGHDT and CDR2 YYEEEE. Trimming at V came to 3 bases and at J to 5 bases, leaving 3 bases not matched to a gene. Here the CDR3 DNA reads TGTGCCAGCAGCTGGTGGACAGGGGATAATTCACCCCTCCACTTT. This translates into CASSWWTGDNSPLHF.

J is TRBJ1-1 and V is TRBV11-1; D gene unclear. Germline lookup yields CDR1 SGHAT and CDR2 FQDESV (reference sequence). V was shortened by 5 bases and J by 7 bases, with 11 bases between the two germline ends. The CDR3 sequence is 12 residues long. In DNA, the CDR3 is TGTGCCAGCAGCAAACCGGGGATTGAAGCTTTCTTT. Amino acid sequence: CASSKPGIEAFF.

This clone came up many times. The chain links TRBV5-4 to TRBJ2-7, with D possibly matching TRBD1 (6 bases). The CDR3 length is 13 residues. The V end lost 3 bases, the J end lost 2 bases, and 9 bases lay between the germline ends. The germline V gene has CDR1 SGHNT and CDR2 YYREEE (reference sequence). This chain's CDR3 is CASSSDSPYEQYF. The CDR3 region has the DNA TGTGCCAGCAGCTCGGACAGTCCCTACGAGCAGTACTTC.

In this sample, this clone turned up a few times. The genes are TRBV18 and TRBJ1-2, with D unresolved. Trimming cost V 1 base and J 7 bases, with 13 bases left between them. In germline, CDR1 is KGHSH, CDR2 LQKENI. The CDR3 covers 14 residues. The DNA for the CDR3 is TGTGCCAGCTCACCACGTCAGGAATCATCTGGCTACACCTTC. Residues: CASSPRQESSGYTF.

This rearrangement joins TRBV18 to TRBJ2-1; 7 nucleotides agree with TRBD2. Germline lookup yields CDR1 KGHSH and CDR2 LQKENI. The J segment lost 10 bases and the V segment lost 0 bases, leaving 9 bases of the junction unmatched. This CDR3 region has 15 residues. The CDR3 nucleotides are TGTGCCAGCTCACCACCTCTAGCGGAAAAGGGGGAGCAGTTCTTC. Amino acid sequence: CASSPPLAEKGEQFF.

The chain links TRBV15 to TRBJ2-7; D is ambiguous. This CDR3 has 15 amino acids. Germline CDR1 is LNHNV and CDR2 is YYDKDF (reference sequence). Trimming shortened V by 0 bases and J by 2 bases, and 11 bases separated the two germline ends. CDR3 nucleotides: TGTGCCACCAGCAGAGATCTACAGAATACCTACGAGCAGTACTTC. This sequence encodes CATSRDLQNTYEQYF.

The chain uses TRBV18 and TRBJ1-2, with D possibly TRBD1 on 5 matching bases. Per germline, CDR1 KGHSH and CDR2 LQKENI. The ends were cut back, 4 bases at V and 6 bases at J, with 15 bases in the middle. The CDR3 has 14 amino acids. The CDR3: CASSRDSLLDGYTF. Written as DNA, the CDR3 is TGTGCCAGCTCACGCGACAGCCTCCTGGATGGCTACACCTTC. The full variable domain, in which reference TRBV18 and TRBJ1-2 provide the parts outside the CDR3, is NAGVMQNPRHLVRRRGQEARLRCSPMKGHSHVYWYRQLPEEGLKFMVYLQKENIIDESGMPKERFSAEFPKEGPSILRIQQVVRGDSAAYFCASSRDSLLDGYTFGSGTRLTVV.

This clone was counted between two and nine times. The rearrangement links TRBV11-2 to TRBJ1-2; a possible D gene is TRBD1 (6 bases). With 2 bases removed from V and 5 bases from J, the gap between germline ends came to 6 bases. Germline CDR1 reads SGHAT; CDR2 reads FQNNGV. This CDR3 is built from 12 residues. The CDR3 bases are TGTGCCAGCAGCTTACAGGGGTATGGCTACACCTTC. Residues: CASSLQGYGYTF.

The V call is TRBV29-1, the J call TRBJ1-4; a weak D match, TRBD1 (6 bases). This CDR3 has 13 amino acids. The V gene lost 4 bases and the J gene lost 8 bases, with 14 bases spanning the gap. In germline, CDR1 is SQVTM, CDR2 ANQGSEA. CDR3 protein: CSVGWDKKEKLFF. As DNA, the CDR3 is TGCAGCGTTGGGTGGGACAAAAAAGAAAAACTGTTTTTT.

This chain links TRBV6-5 with TRBJ1-6, with TRBD1 identical over 8 bases. Germline V gives CDR1 MNHEY, CDR2 SVGAGI. CDR3 length equals 12 residues. V gave up 5 bases and J gave up 15 bases; unmatched junction bases: 6. The CDR3 here is CASSRGQGHLHF. For the CDR3, the DNA is TGTGCCAGCAGTCGCGGACAGGGTCACCTCCACTTT.

Here the CDR3 reads CASSWGQGGTDTQYF. In DNA, the CDR3 is TGTGCCAGCAGCTGGGGACAGGGGGGGACAGATACGCAGTATTTT. The genes are TRBV7-9 and TRBJ2-3; 11 positions match TRBD1. CDR3 length: 15 amino acids. Per the germline V gene, CDR1 is SEHNR and CDR2 is FQNEAQ (reference sequence). The V and J ends lost 4 bases and 3 bases, in that order; junction bases with no gene match: 3. The complete variable domain, with remaining parts taken from reference TRBV7-9 and TRBJ2-3, reads DTGVSQNPRHKITKRGQNVTFRCDPISEHNRLYWYRQTLGQGPEFLTYFQNEAQLEKSRLLSDRFSAERPKGSFSTLEIQRTEQGDSAMYLCASSWGQGGTDTQYFGPGTRLTVL.

The chain uses TRBV19 and TRBJ2-3; no reliable D call. In germline, CDR1 is LNHDA, CDR2 SQIVND (reference sequence). This CDR3 comprises 13 residues. Trimming removed 0 bases at V and 8 bases at J, with 9 bases between. CDR3: CASSIDPAGTQYF. In nucleotides, the CDR3 is TGTGCCAGTAGTATAGATCCGGCAGGTACGCAGTATTTT.

The chain combines TRBV7-2 with TRBJ2-2, with 7 bases fitting TRBD1. There are 14 residues in the CDR3. Trimming took 5 bases from V and 7 from J; bases not matched to a gene: 7. Germline V gives CDR1 SGHTA, CDR2 FQGNSA. CDR3: CASSKLQGIGELFF. The CDR3 coding sequence is TGTGCCAGCAGCAAACTACAGGGGATCGGGGAGCTGTTTTTT.